These 27 T cell receptor beta chains were all obtained from the same sample, sequenced in a study of a mutant IDH1 vaccine in newly diagnosed glioma. This table comes from immunoSEQ multiplex PCR, and its TCRdb copy is limited to in-frame clones, with some not included. This sample has some 62,000 clones, with 75% to 90% found just once. Their target antigens are unknown. Specified time point: week 47, end of study. Alongside topical imiquimod, each dose of vaccine comprised 300 ug of mutant IDH1 20-mer peptide. The material sequenced was PBMCs, taken from a glioma patient whose treatment included an IDH1 peptide vaccine. Source of these receptors: a man under 40 with glioma.

V is TRBV15 and J is TRBJ1-1, with 8 bases lining up with TRBD1. Germline V gene lookup returns CDR1 LNHNV and CDR2 YYDKDF (reference sequence). The V and J ends lost 1 base and 11 bases, in that order; junction bases with no gene match: 6. CDR3 length equals 13 residues. The chain's CDR3 is CATSRARTGQAFF. The CDR3 region has the DNA TGTGCCACCAGCAGAGCCAGGACAGGGCAGGCTTTCTTT.

The chain joins TRBV18 to TRBJ2-7; 7 nucleotides match TRBD1. The CDR3 totals 14 residues. Germline loops: CDR1 KGHSH, CDR2 LQKENI. The ends lost 6 bases at V and 4 bases at J; junction bases unmatched: 9. CDR3 region: CASSKAGTEYEQYF. In DNA form, the CDR3 reads TGTGCCAGCTCTAAAGCCGGGACAGAGTACGAGCAGTACTTC.

This rearrangement joins TRBV19 to TRBJ2-1; the match to TRBD2 covers 11 bases. Looked up from germline, CDR1 is LNHDA and CDR2 is SQIVND (reference sequence). Losses at the gene ends were 4 bases for V and 5 bases for J; bases not matched to a gene: 4. The CDR3 contains 15 residues. In DNA, the CDR3 is TGTGCCAGTAGTACCACTAGCGGGGGTAACAATGAGCAGTTCTTC. Translation: CASSTTSGGNNEQFF.

The genes are TRBV28 and TRBJ1-2; D is ambiguous. V was shortened by 6 bases and J by 4 bases, with 15 bases between the two germline ends. This CDR3 contains 14 residues. Germline CDR1 and CDR2: MDHEN and SYDVKM. This CDR3 reads CASSSPATFYGYTF. In nucleotides, the CDR3 is TGTGCCAGCAGCTCCCCCGCTACTTTCTATGGCTACACCTTC.

For the CDR3, the DNA is TGCGCCAGCAGCTTGCAAGATACGCAGTATTTT. The encoded protein is CASSLQDTQYF. The chain employs TRBV5-1 and TRBJ2-3; D uncertain. V was pared by 1 base and J by 5 bases, with 2 bases between. Germline V gene lookup returns CDR1 SGHRS and CDR2 YFSETQ. This CDR3 contains 11 residues.

This clone came up once. This chain connects TRBV28 to TRBJ2-7; TRBD2 matches at 8 bases. The CDR3 spans 13 residues. With 10 bases clipped from V and 2 bases from J, the junction kept 7 bases outside the gene matches. Germline V lookup: CDR1 MDHEN, CDR2 SYDVKM. Here the CDR3 reads CATGGTTTYEQYF. The DNA of the CDR3 is TGTGCCACGGGAGGGACTACAACCTACGAGCAGTACTTC.

The V call is TRBV7-6, the J call TRBJ1-5; D unclear. The CDR3 extends over 13 amino acids. Trimming took off 0 bases at V and 9 bases at J, with 9 bases between the two ends. Germline lookup yields CDR1 SGHVS and CDR2 FNYEAQ. Here the CDR3 DNA reads TGTGCCAGCAGCTTAGCGCTCTGGGGGCCCCAGCATTTT. As protein: CASSLALWGPQHF.

This chain joins TRBV19 and TRBJ1-1; TRBD1 is a possible D gene (5 bases). This CDR3 region has 18 residues. The germline gives CDR1 LNHDA, CDR2 SQIVND (reference sequence). V was cut by 0 bases and J by 3 bases, with 20 bases left in between. CDR3 coding DNA: TGTGCCAGTAGTATAGATCCCCTCCTCGGGGGGATTTACACTGAAGCTTTCTTT. This sequence encodes CASSIDPLLGGIYTEAFF.

The chain recombines TRBV13 with TRBJ2-2, with D tentatively TRBD2 (6 bases). This CDR3 is 14 amino acids long. V was clipped by 5 bases and J by 4 bases, with 11 bases between them. Germline lookup yields CDR1 PRHDT and CDR2 FYEKMQ (reference sequence). The CDR3 spells CASSGGVGTGELFF. The CDR3, as DNA: TGTGCCAGCAGCGGAGGGGTTGGCACCGGGGAGCTGTTTTTT.

The rearrangement uses TRBV11-2 and TRBJ1-2; D unresolved. The CDR3 spans 15 residues. Germline V gene data show CDR1 as SGHAT and CDR2 as FQNNGV. V was shortened by 7 bases and J by 2 bases, with 17 bases between the two germline ends. The CDR3 region has the DNA TGTGCCAGCACCCCAGAGGCCGCCCGCAACTATGGCTACACCTTC. This encodes CASTPEAARNYGYTF.

The chain employs TRBV6-6 and TRBJ1-2, with no clear D. V lost 2 bases, J lost 3 bases, and 10 bases lay in between. The CDR3 covers 14 residues. Per the germline V gene, CDR1 is MNHNY and CDR2 is SVGAGI (reference sequence). This CDR3 reads CASSYGAGDYGYTF. The CDR3 DNA sequence: TGTGCCAGCAGTTACGGAGCGGGTGACTATGGCTACACCTTC.

The genes are TRBV6-5 and TRBJ2-5, with TRBD1 matching 8 bases. The J call may be faulty, since TRBJ2-7 better matches the DNA end. The length of the CDR3 is 16 residues. The germline V gene has CDR1 MNHEY and CDR2 SVGAGI. The CDR3 DNA is TGTGCCAGCAGTTTATCTACAGGGGGTAGCTCCTACGAGCAGTACTTC. Translated, it gives CASSLSTGGSSYEQYF.

This clone was counted only a few times. The chain couples TRBV7-9 to TRBJ1-5, with 7 bases matching TRBD1. The CDR3 contains 15 residues. In germline, CDR1 is SEHNR, CDR2 FQNEAQ (reference sequence). The V gene end was trimmed by 3 bases and the J gene end by 0 bases; junction bases not matched to a gene: 2. CDR3 region: CASSFQGDSNQPQHF. The CDR3 bases are TGTGCCAGCAGCTTCCAGGGGGATAGCAATCAGCCCCAGCATTTT.

For this clone: This may be a read error: a much more frequent sequence differs by one nucleotide. This chain links TRBV6-4 with TRBJ2-1; 10 bases fit TRBD2. The germline gives CDR1 MRHNA, CDR2 SNTAGT. The V segment lost 2 bases and the J segment 2 bases; nucleotides outside the gene matches: 0. This CDR3 has 15 amino acids. In DNA form, the CDR3 reads TGTGCCAGCAGTGACAGCGGGGGGGCCTACAATGAGCAGTTCTTC. Protein: CASSDSGGAYNEQFF.

This clone was detected a few times. The gene calls are TRBV2 and TRBJ1-1, with D possibly matching TRBD1 (6 bases). CDR1 and CDR2 from the germline V gene are SNHLY and FYNNEI. The CDR3 is 15 residues long. The V end lost 6 bases, the J end lost 6 bases, and 20 bases lay between the germline ends. The chain's CDR3 is CASRPRTDARSEAFF. CDR3 coding DNA: TGTGCCAGCAGGCCCCGGACAGACGCGAGATCTGAAGCTTTCTTT.

With respect to this clone: Within the sample, other DNA sequences also encode this same CDR3. The gene calls are TRBV14 and TRBJ1-6; D is possibly TRBD1 (6 bases). Germline V gene sequence: CDR1 SGHDN, CDR2 FVKESK. This CDR3 contains 15 residues. V was shortened by 0 bases and J by 9 bases, with 12 bases between the two germline ends. The CDR3 DNA sequence: TGTGCCAGCAGCCAAGATCCGGGGGCTGGTTCACCCCTCCACTTT. Amino acids: CASSQDPGAGSPLHF.

Concerning this clone: The same CDR3 also results from other DNA sequences found in this sample. This chain uses TRBV6-1 with TRBJ1-5; D possibly corresponds to TRBD1 (5 bases). Germline lookup yields CDR1 MNHNS and CDR2 SASEGT. The CDR3 spans 12 residues. V was shortened by 3 bases and J by 7 bases, with 7 bases between the two germline ends. The chain's CDR3 is CASSEAGQPQHF. CDR3 nucleotide sequence: TGTGCCAGCAGTGAGGCAGGGCAGCCCCAGCATTTT.

CDR3 nucleotides: TGTGCCAGCAGTTACTCGCGGATACAAGAGACCCAGTACTTC. Residues: CASSYSRIQETQYF. The chain uses TRBV6-5 and TRBJ2-5; no firm D call. V lost 0 bases, J lost 2 bases, and 7 bases lay in between. The CDR3 loop spans 14 amino acids. Germline V gene lookup returns CDR1 MNHEY and CDR2 SVGAGI.

The V and J genes are TRBV5-1 and TRBJ1-1; D is undetermined. This CDR3 region has 13 residues. The germline V gene has CDR1 SGHRS and CDR2 YFSETQ. V shed 2 bases and J shed 1 base, with 6 bases lying between them. The CDR3 spells CASSFAGNTEAFF. CDR3 coding DNA: TGCGCCAGCAGCTTTGCCGGGAACACTGAAGCTTTCTTT. The whole variable domain, filled in from reference TRBV5-1 and TRBJ1-1, reads KAGVTQTPRYLIKTRGQQVTLSCSPISGHRSVSWYQQTPGQGLQFLFEYFSETQRNKGNFPGRFSGRQFSNSRSEMNVSTLELGDSALYLCASSFAGNTEAFFGQGTRLTVV.

V gene TRBV15 combines with J gene TRBJ2-7; the D call may be TRBD1 or TRBD2 (5 bases each). The CDR3 is 16 amino acids. The germline V gene has CDR1 LNHNV and CDR2 YYDKDF (reference sequence). V lost 2 bases to trimming and J lost 2 bases, with 16 bases between them. CDR3 sequence (DNA): TGTGCCACCAGCAGACTTGCCGGGACGAAGGCCTACGAGCAGTACTTC. Amino acid sequence: CATSRLAGTKAYEQYF.

In nucleotides, the CDR3 is TGCGCCAGCAGCTTGGTTTCAGGTGGAGGCGATGAGCAGTTCTTC. Its translation: CASSLVSGGGDEQFF. This chain uses TRBV5-1 with TRBJ2-1, with a weak D call TRBD2 (5 bases). The ends were cut back, 0 bases at V and 8 bases at J, with 15 bases in the middle. The germline gives CDR1 SGHRS, CDR2 YFSETQ. The CDR3 contains 15 residues.

The rearrangement uses TRBV7-2 and TRBJ2-3; D is undetermined. V was cut by 3 bases and J by 6 bases, with 4 bases left in between. Per germline, CDR1 SGHTA and CDR2 FQGNSA. The CDR3 length is 11 residues. The CDR3: CASSFYDTQYF. As DNA, the CDR3 is TGTGCCAGCAGCTTCTATGATACGCAGTATTTT.

CDR3 protein: CACHPGYNEQFF. The CDR3 DNA reads TGTGCCTGCCATCCAGGCTACAATGAGCAGTTCTTC. This chain connects TRBV30 to TRBJ2-1; D gene uncertain. CDR1 GTSNPN and CDR2 SVGIG come from the germline V gene (reference sequence). V was cut by 6 bases and J by 3 bases, with 9 bases left in between. The CDR3 extends over 12 amino acids. The variable domain in full, completed from reference TRBV30 and TRBJ2-1, reads SQTIHQWPATLVQPVGSPLSLECTVEGTSNPNLYWYRQAAGRGLQLLFYSVGIGQISSEVPQNLSASRPQDRQFILSSKKLLLSDSGFYLCACHPGYNEQFFGPGTRLTVL.

The CDR3: CASSQVSGGYEQYF. The CDR3 DNA follows: TGCGCCAGCAGCCAAGTTAGCGGGGGTTACGAGCAGTACTTC. The chain couples TRBV4-1 to TRBJ2-7; 9 bases are a match to TRBD2. Germline V gene sequence: CDR1 MGHRA, CDR2 YSYEKL. The CDR3 has 14 amino acids. The trim removed 1 base at V and 4 bases at J, leaving 2 bases unmatched.

The rearrangement links TRBV10-3 to TRBJ2-3; 7 bases fit TRBD2. The CDR3 length is 14 residues. Losses at the gene ends were 3 bases for V and 4 bases for J; bases not matched to a gene: 4. Germline V gene sequence: CDR1 ENHRY, CDR2 SYGVKD. CDR3 sequence reads: CAISEPGGSDTQYF. In DNA form, the CDR3 reads TGTGCCATCAGTGAACCGGGGGGTTCAGATACGCAGTATTTT.

The rearrangement joins TRBV28 to TRBJ2-3; TRBD2 matches at 12 bases. The V gene's germline CDR1 is MDHEN and CDR2 SYDVKM. The CDR3 spans 17 residues. V shed 5 bases, J shed 4 bases, and the junction held 10 bases outside the gene matches. The CDR3 here is CASSPFRLAGESDTQYF. The CDR3 DNA sequence: TGTGCCAGCAGTCCGTTTAGACTAGCGGGGGAGTCAGATACGCAGTATTTT.

The chain combines TRBV27 with TRBJ2-7; D remains ambiguous. V gave up 7 bases and J gave up 3 bases, with 16 bases separating them. Germline CDR1 reads MNHEY; CDR2 reads SMNVEV (reference sequence). This CDR3 region has 14 residues. The CDR3 sequence: CASTLMGSLYEQYF. DNA of the CDR3: TGTGCCAGCACCTTGATGGGCAGCCTCTACGAGCAGTACTTC.